This entry lists 28 T cell receptor beta chains sequenced from one sample in a study of shared clonotypes between healthy human individuals. Profiling relied on immunoSEQ multiplex PCR, and the TCRdb table lists in-frame clones only, not all of them. The sample consists of roughly 700,000 clones, around two thirds of them appearing once. Sequenced sample: memory CD4+ T cells sorted from blood. The subset denotes: CD45RA-negative fraction. These receptors were obtained from a woman in her twenties or thirties in good health.

This clone was seen a few times. This rearrangement joins TRBV5-4 to TRBJ2-7, with 9 bases lining up with TRBD1. The ends lost 2 bases at V and 1 base at J; junction bases unmatched: 4. CDR1 SGHNT and CDR2 YYREEE come from the germline V gene (reference sequence). The CDR3 contains 15 residues. CDR3 residues: CASSFDRGTSYEQYF. CDR3 nucleotides: TGTGCCAGCAGCTTCGACAGGGGGACATCCTACGAGCAGTACTTC.

The J gene is TRBJ1-4, the V gene TRBV6-5; D unresolved. Germline V CDR1 and CDR2: MNHEY, SVGAGI. CDR3 length equals 14 residues. The V gene lost 0 bases and the J gene lost 7 bases, with 9 bases spanning the gap. The DNA of the CDR3 is TGTGCCAGCAGTTACTCGGGAGTAAGTGAAAAACTGTTTTTT. Its protein product is CASSYSGVSEKLFF.

To note about this clone: The sample has other DNA sequences that encode this CDR3 too. The chain couples TRBV27 to TRBJ2-2; D ambiguous. The V gene's germline CDR1 is MNHEY and CDR2 SMNVEV (reference sequence). This CDR3 is built from 14 residues. V lost 2 bases, J lost 5 bases, and 9 bases lay in between. CDR3 nucleotide sequence: TGTGCCAGCAGTTTAGGGGTGCGGACCGGGGAGCTGTTTTTT. Translating gives CASSLGVRTGELFF.

This chain connects TRBV7-4 to TRBJ2-4; the match to TRBD1 covers 10 bases. The germline gives CDR1 SGHVT, CDR2 SQSDAQ. This CDR3 region has 22 residues. J lost 0 bases, V lost 3 bases, and 20 bases had no gene match. The CDR3 DNA reads as TGTGCCAGCAGCTTTTCCGGGACAGGGGAAGCTCCGGAGACTCTAGCCAAAAACATTCAGTACTTC. It encodes CASSFSGTGEAPETLAKNIQYF.

The chain recombines TRBV6-5 with TRBJ2-5; D might be TRBD1 (5 bases). The DNA matches TRBJ2-7 better at its end, which makes the J call doubtful. Germline V CDR1 and CDR2: MNHEY, SVGAGI. The CDR3 spans 11 residues. The CDR3, as DNA: TGTGCCAGCAGTCAAGGGGACGAGCAGTACTTC. Encoded protein: CASSQGDEQYF.

The chain joins TRBV6-6 to TRBJ1-1; no firm D call. This CDR3 has 12 residues. V lost 10 bases to trimming and J lost 2 bases, with 11 bases between them. CDR1 is MNHNY, CDR2 SVGAGI, per germline (reference sequence). CDR3 protein: CATSLRNTEAFF. In DNA, the CDR3 is TGTGCCACTTCCCTTAGAAACACTGAAGCTTTCTTT.

This chain links TRBV29-1 with TRBJ2-1; 12 bases map to TRBD2. CDR3 size: 15 residues. Germline V gene data show CDR1 as SQVTM and CDR2 as ANQGSEA. V shed 6 bases, J shed 9 bases, and the junction held 12 bases outside the gene matches. The CDR3, as DNA: TGCAGCGTCGCCAAGACTAGCGGGAGAGTGGGTGAGCAGTTCTTC. Its translation is CSVAKTSGRVGEQFF.

The V and J genes are TRBV10-2 and TRBJ2-1, with 12 bases fitting TRBD2. Looked up from germline, CDR1 is WSHSY and CDR2 is SAAADI. The V and J ends lost 5 bases and 5 bases, in that order; junction bases with no gene match: 4. The CDR3 totals 15 residues. The DNA of the CDR3 is TGCGCCAGCAGTAAGACTAGCGGGGGAAACAATGAGCAGTTCTTC. Translating gives CASSKTSGGNNEQFF.

A note on this clone: Mismatch with germline at one junction end may stem from a read error. The chain employs TRBV15 and TRBJ2-3; the match to TRBD2 covers 9 bases. This CDR3 is 15 amino acids long. From germline, CDR1 is LNHNV and CDR2 YYDKDF (reference sequence). CDR3 sequence reads: CATGRREGLTDTQYF. In DNA form, the CDR3 reads TGTGCCACCGGCAGGCGGGAGGGCCTGACAGATACGCAGTATTTT.

This clone was detected once. Possible read error: a much larger clone is one base away. The chain uses TRBV2 and TRBJ2-2; tentatively, D is TRBD1 or TRBD2 (5 bases each). The CDR3 extends over 16 amino acids. Germline CDR1 SNHLY, CDR2 FYNNEI. The CDR3 region is CASSGVSGTNTRELFF. The CDR3 coding sequence is TGTGCCAGCAGTGGGGTTTCGGGGACGAACACCAGGGAGCTGTTTTTT.

This clone was detected a few times. CDR3 region: CATSRERTSNQPQHF. In nucleotides, the CDR3 is TGTGCCACCAGCAGAGAGAGGACTAGCAATCAGCCCCAGCATTTT. The V gene is TRBV15, the J gene TRBJ1-5, with D uncertain. The CDR3 sequence is 15 residues long. The V gene's germline CDR1 is LNHNV and CDR2 YYDKDF (reference sequence). Deletions cut 0 bases from V and 0 bases from J, with 6 bases between.

A single count supports this clone. The rearrangement joins TRBV27 to TRBJ1-5; 9 bases fit TRBD1. Germline CDR1 is MNHEY and CDR2 is SMNVEV (reference sequence). The J segment lost 4 bases and the V segment lost 6 bases, leaving 7 bases of the junction unmatched. The CDR3 loop spans 15 amino acids. CDR3 bases: TGTGCCAGCAGAAACCCCGGGACAGGGAATCAGCCCCAGCATTTT. It translates to CASRNPGTGNQPQHF.

CDR3 loop: CASSTGTENTEAFF. CDR3 sequence (DNA): TGCGCCAGCAGCACAGGGACAGAGAACACTGAAGCTTTCTTT. This rearrangement joins TRBV5-1 to TRBJ1-1, with 7 nucleotides matching TRBD1. Germline V lookup: CDR1 SGHRS, CDR2 YFSETQ. CDR3 length: 14 amino acids. J gave up 1 base and V 4 bases, and 4 bases lay outside the gene matches.

The chain employs TRBV10-2 and TRBJ2-5; D gene unclear. The ends were cut back, 6 bases at V and 0 bases at J, with 5 bases in the middle. Per germline, CDR1 WSHSY and CDR2 SAAADI. The CDR3 has 12 amino acids. Here the CDR3 DNA reads TGCGCCAGCAGAGACGACCAAGAGACCCAGTACTTC. This translates into CASRDDQETQYF.

The rearrangement uses TRBV19 and TRBJ1-3; D uncertain. CDR1 is LNHDA, CDR2 SQIVND, per germline (reference sequence). There are 14 residues in the CDR3. Trimming shortened V by 3 bases and J by 0 bases, and 6 bases separated the two germline ends. The CDR3 protein is CASSIRSSGNTIYF. The CDR3 DNA reads TGTGCCAGTAGTATTCGGAGCTCTGGAAACACCATATATTTT. Variable domain in full (rest from reference TRBV19 and TRBJ1-3): DGGITQSPKYLFRKEGQNVTLSCEQNLNHDAMYWYRQDPGQGLRLIYYSQIVNDFQKGDIAEGYSVSREKKESFPLTVTSAQKNPTAFYLCASSIRSSGNTIYFGEGSWLTVV.

On this clone: Other DNA sequences within the sample encode an identical CDR3. The chain is built from TRBV28 and TRBJ2-7; D is uncertain. Trimming removed 1 base from V and 2 bases from J, with 9 bases in between. The CDR3 has 14 residues. Germline V gives CDR1 MDHEN, CDR2 SYDVKM. The CDR3 protein is CASSLYLLPYEQYF. CDR3 DNA sequence: TGTGCCAGCAGTTTATACCTTCTACCCTACGAGCAGTACTTC.

This clone was counted only a few times. The chain links TRBV6-1 to TRBJ2-3; TRBD2 matches 7 bases. Germline-derived CDR1 and CDR2 are MNHNS and SASEGT. There are 15 residues in the CDR3. V lost 5 bases, J lost 4 bases, and 9 bases stayed unmatched. DNA of the CDR3: TGTGCCAGCAGTCCGGGCGGGAGAGGGCCAGATACGCAGTATTTT. Translation gives CASSPGGRGPDTQYF.

This chain uses TRBV5-1 with TRBJ2-2; 8 bases align to TRBD1. V was clipped by 0 bases and J by 1 base; unmatched bases: 5. The V gene's germline CDR1 is SGHRS and CDR2 YFSETQ. The CDR3 is 17 residues long. CDR3 sequence reads: CASSLAGTGKNTGELFF. The CDR3 nucleotides are TGCGCCAGCAGCTTGGCCGGGACAGGAAAGAACACCGGGGAGCTGTTTTTT.

The chain has TRBV30 and TRBJ1-3; tentatively, D is TRBD1 (5 bases). CDR3 size: 14 residues. V gave up 3 bases and J gave up 4 bases, with 13 bases separating them. From germline, CDR1 is GTSNPN and CDR2 SVGIG (reference sequence). Here the CDR3 DNA reads TGTGCCTGGAGACCAGGGTCGGCCGGAAACACCATATATTTT. It is translated as CAWRPGSAGNTIYF.

This clone has just a few counts. This rearrangement joins TRBV2 to TRBJ2-1, with 7 nucleotides matching TRBD1. V lost 8 bases to trimming and J lost 2 bases; unmatched junction nucleotides: 6. Germline V gene lookup returns CDR1 SNHLY and CDR2 FYNNEI. This CDR3 spans 14 amino acids. CDR3 DNA sequence: TGTGCCAGCGCCAGGACAGGACCCTACAATGAGCAGTTCTTC. Protein sequence: CASARTGPYNEQFF.

To note about this clone: Other nucleotide sequences from this sample produce the same CDR3. CDR3 sequence: CASSLGGLAGVETQYF. CDR3 DNA sequence: TGTGCCAGCAGCTTGGGGGGACTAGCGGGAGTAGAGACCCAGTACTTC. This chain uses TRBV7-2 with TRBJ2-5, with 14 bases that match TRBD2. CDR1 is SGHTA, CDR2 FQGNSA, per germline. The J segment lost 4 bases and the V segment lost 3 bases, leaving 4 bases of the junction unmatched. This CDR3 is built from 16 residues.

The chain has TRBV25-1 and TRBJ2-1; D unclear. The CDR3 runs 17 residues. Germline assignment: CDR1 MGHDK and CDR2 SYGVNS. V lost 2 bases and J lost 0, with 14 bases in between. DNA for the CDR3: TGTGCCAGCAGTGAAAGAGGACGGAACAGCTCCTACAATGAGCAGTTCTTC. Protein product: CASSERGRNSSYNEQFF. The full variable domain, with the rest looked up from reference TRBV25-1 and TRBJ2-1, is EADIYQTPRYLVIGTGKKITLECSQTMGHDKMYWYQQDPGMELHLIHYSYGVNSTEKGDLSSESTVSRIRTEHFPLTLESARPSHTSQYLCASSERGRNSSYNEQFFGPGTRLTVL.

DNA of the CDR3: TGTGCCACCGACCCGGGACTGGGTAGTCATGAGCAGTTCTTC. Protein sequence: CATDPGLGSHEQFF. V is TRBV15 and J is TRBJ2-1; weak D call: TRBD2 (6 bases). Germline V gene data show CDR1 as LNHNV and CDR2 as YYDKDF (reference sequence). The V gene lost 8 bases and the J gene lost 8 bases, with 19 bases spanning the gap. The CDR3 is 14 residues long.

This chain joins TRBV4-1 and TRBJ2-2, with D maybe TRBD1 (5 bases). The CDR3 runs to 15 residues. Trimming removed 6 bases from V and 3 bases from J, with 14 bases in between. Germline lookup yields CDR1 MGHRA and CDR2 YSYEKL. CDR3 bases: TGCGCCAGCAGAGACCAGGGCCGTGACACCGGGGAGCTGTTTTTT. This sequence encodes CASRDQGRDTGELFF.

The V call is TRBV28, the J call TRBJ1-2, with 9 nucleotides matching TRBD1. Germline CDR1 MDHEN, CDR2 SYDVKM. V shed 5 bases and J 6 bases; nucleotides not matched to a gene: 7. The CDR3 contains 14 residues. The CDR3 is CASSHAWTGDGYTF. CDR3 DNA: TGTGCCAGCAGTCACGCTTGGACAGGGGATGGCTACACCTTC.

The rearrangement joins TRBV28 to TRBJ1-3, with D unclear. CDR1 and CDR2 (germline): MDHEN, SYDVKM. Trimming took 5 bases from V and 3 from J, leaving 11 bases between them. The CDR3 length is 14 residues. The CDR3 here is CASSGDTFGNTIYF. CDR3 nucleotide sequence: TGTGCCAGCAGTGGAGACACCTTTGGAAACACCATATATTTT.

The V gene is TRBV6-1, the J gene TRBJ1-1; D gene unclear. The CDR3 has 14 residues. CDR1 and CDR2 from the germline V gene are MNHNS and SASEGT. V lost 1 base and J lost 0, with 6 bases in between. The CDR3 region has the DNA TGTGCCAGCAGTGAAGGGCTAATGAACACTGAAGCTTTCTTT. Residues: CASSEGLMNTEAFF.

This chain links TRBV10-2 with TRBJ1-1; D is perhaps TRBD1 (6 bases). The CDR3 extends over 16 amino acids. Trimming removed 2 bases from V and 1 base from J, with 14 bases in between. Per germline, CDR1 WSHSY and CDR2 SAAADI. The CDR3 sequence is CASSEPSGTPNTEAFF. DNA for the CDR3: TGCGCCAGCAGTGAGCCCTCCGGGACACCGAACACTGAAGCTTTCTTT.